What follows is one T cell receptor beta chain and its context. Profiling relied on immunoSEQ multiplex PCR, and the TCRdb table lists in-frame clones only, not all of them. The data hold 70,000 to 85,000 clones, with around 82% observed a single time. The record originates from a study of blood T cell repertoires in COVID-19. Germline V gives CDR1 SGHRS, CDR2 YFSETQ. The CDR3 loop spans 15 amino acids. Trimming took 5 bases from V and 6 from J; bases not matched to a gene: 8. The sequence was obtained from a human donor in a cohort sampled during active COVID-19. Sequencing used peripheral blood. The chain links TRBV5-1 to TRBJ1-4, with TRBD1 identical over 9 bases. The DNA of the CDR3 is TGCGCCAGCAGACAGGGACAGGGAGTGGATGAAAAACTGTTTTTT. This encodes CASRQGQGVDEKLFF. The entire variable domain, with the rest obtained from reference TRBV5-1 and TRBJ1-4, is as follows: KAGVTQTPRYLIKTRGQQVTLSCSPISGHRSVSWYQQTPGQGLQFLFEYFSETQRNKGNFPGRFSGRQFSNSRSEMNVSTLELGDSALYLCASRQGQGVDEKLFFGSGTQLSVL.